These T cell receptor beta chains were read from a single sample in a study of identical twins. TCRdb re-called the 5' RACE reads with MiXCR, one entry per CDR3 protein. In the table there are roughly 630,000 distinct CDR3 sequences, 7% to 7.5% of which are singletons. The data were also submitted as part of a second study, on yellow fever vaccine responses in identical twins.

The specimen sequenced was PBMCs. Receptors were obtained from a woman aged 18-29 years in good health. Each CDR3 is given with its conserved first and last residue. The order of the fields is J gene, D gene, V gene, CDR3 length, clone size, CDR3 protein, CDR3 DNA. The D gene is left open where the match is weak. Size is omitted from some rows. Given values are once, few, many or a class for expanded clones.

j_gene: TRBJ1-2; d_gene: NA; v_gene: TRBV7-9; len: 16; abundance: few; CDR3aa: CASSPEQGRGSYGYTF; CDR3nt: TGTGCCAGCAGCCCCGAACAGGGAAGAGGCTCCTATGGCTACACCTTC
j_gene: TRBJ2-3; d_gene: TRBD2; v_gene: TRBV6-2/TRBV6-3; len: 15; abundance: NA; CDR3aa: CATRPAGMSTDTQYF; CDR3nt: TGTGCCACCCGACCAGCGGGGATGAGCACAGATACGCAGTATTTT
j_gene: TRBJ1-2; d_gene: NA; v_gene: TRBV18; len: 12; abundance: NA; CDR3aa: CASSPGADGYTF; CDR3nt: TGTGCCAGCTCACCGGGGGCTGATGGCTACACCTTC
j_gene: TRBJ2-2; d_gene: TRBD1; v_gene: TRBV11-2; len: 14; abundance: NA; CDR3aa: CASSSVIQGVKLFF; CDR3nt: TGTGCCAGCAGCTCTGTAATACAGGGGGTTAAGCTGTTTTTT
j_gene: TRBJ2-5; d_gene: NA; v_gene: TRBV6-1; len: 15; abundance: few; CDR3aa: CASRQHPTRVETQYF; CDR3nt: TGTGCCAGCAGGCAACACCCGACCAGGGTGGAGACCCAGTACTTC
j_gene: TRBJ2-1; d_gene: TRBD1; v_gene: TRBV10-3; len: 16; abundance: few; CDR3aa: CAISGTGRGAYNEQFF; CDR3nt: TGTGCCATCAGTGGGACAGGGCGCGGTGCCTACAATGAGCAGTTCTTC
j_gene: TRBJ1-5; d_gene: TRBD1; v_gene: TRBV7-9; len: 13; abundance: many; CDR3aa: CASSRGLEQPQHF; CDR3nt: TGTGCCAGCAGCAGGGGGCTTGAGCAGCCCCAGCATTTT
j_gene: TRBJ1-6; d_gene: TRBD1; v_gene: TRBV20-1; len: 16; abundance: many; CDR3aa: CSARPPGQGNNSPLHF; CDR3nt: TGCAGTGCTAGACCCCCCGGACAGGGGAATAATTCACCCCTCCACTTT
j_gene: TRBJ2-2; d_gene: NA; v_gene: TRBV5-5; len: 13; abundance: many; CDR3aa: CASSVGNTGELFF; CDR3nt: TGTGCCAGCAGCGTGGGGAACACCGGGGAGCTGTTTTTT
j_gene: TRBJ2-1; d_gene: NA; v_gene: TRBV3-1; len: 17; abundance: few; CDR3aa: CASSQRSKLEHYNEQFF; CDR3nt: TGTGCCAGCAGCCAACGGTCTAAACTAGAGCACTACAATGAGCAGTTCTTC
j_gene: TRBJ2-4; d_gene: NA; v_gene: TRBV27; len: 15; abundance: NA; CDR3aa: CASSPSMLGGDIQYF; CDR3nt: TGTGCCAGCAGTCCCTCAATGTTAGGCGGGGACATTCAGTACTTC
j_gene: TRBJ1-4; d_gene: NA; v_gene: TRBV20-1; len: 14; abundance: many; CDR3aa: CSASRTDDNEKLFF; CDR3nt: TGCAGTGCTAGCCGGACAGATGATAATGAAAAACTGTTTTTT
j_gene: TRBJ1-1; d_gene: NA; v_gene: TRBV5-1; len: 14; abundance: NA; CDR3aa: CASRSQDSVTEAFF; CDR3nt: TGCGCCAGCAGGTCTCAGGACTCTGTGACTGAAGCTTTCTTT
j_gene: TRBJ2-1; d_gene: NA; v_gene: TRBV5-5; len: 15; abundance: NA; CDR3aa: CASSRDWGSYNEQFF; CDR3nt: TGTGCCAGCAGTCGGGACTGGGGTTCCTACAATGAGCAGTTCTTC
j_gene: TRBJ2-3; d_gene: TRBD2; v_gene: TRBV6-5; len: 15; abundance: many; CDR3aa: CASSYSGRTTDTQYF; CDR3nt: TGTGCCAGCAGTTATAGCGGGAGGACCACAGATACGCAGTATTTT
j_gene: TRBJ1-1; d_gene: NA; v_gene: TRBV20-1; len: 12; abundance: many; CDR3aa: CSATGLNTEAFF; CDR3nt: TGCAGTGCTACAGGGCTGAACACTGAAGCTTTCTTT
j_gene: TRBJ2-1; d_gene: NA; v_gene: TRBV28; len: 15; abundance: few; CDR3aa: CASSLLTVSYNEQFF; CDR3nt: TGTGCCAGCAGTTTATTGACAGTCTCCTACAATGAGCAGTTCTTC
j_gene: TRBJ1-5; d_gene: NA; v_gene: TRBV28; len: 13; abundance: many; CDR3aa: CASSFRGDQPQHF; CDR3nt: TGTGCCAGCAGTTTCAGGGGTGATCAGCCCCAGCATTTT
j_gene: TRBJ2-5; d_gene: TRBD2; v_gene: TRBV7-2; len: 16; abundance: few; CDR3aa: CASSVKLAGGPKTQYF; CDR3nt: TGTGCCAGCAGCGTGAAACTAGCGGGAGGGCCGAAGACCCAGTACTTC
j_gene: TRBJ1-3; d_gene: NA; v_gene: TRBV29-1; len: 16; abundance: NA; CDR3aa: CSVRAGGKVSGNTIYF; CDR3nt: TGCAGCGTCCGCGCCGGGGGGAAGGTCTCTGGAAACACCATATATTTT
j_gene: TRBJ2-2; d_gene: NA; v_gene: TRBV25-1; len: 12; abundance: NA; CDR3aa: CASTREAGELFF; CDR3nt: TGTGCCAGCACCCGAGAGGCCGGGGAGCTGTTTTTT
j_gene: TRBJ2-2; d_gene: NA; v_gene: TRBV20-1; len: 14; abundance: NA; CDR3aa: CGASRAPGTGELFF; CDR3nt: TGCGGGGCGTCTAGGGCTCCGGGAACCGGGGAGCTGTTTTTT
j_gene: TRBJ1-1; d_gene: TRBD1; v_gene: TRBV20-1; len: 13; abundance: few; CDR3aa: CSGRQGVVTEAFF; CDR3nt: TGCAGCGGCAGACAGGGAGTGGTCACTGAAGCTTTCTTT
j_gene: TRBJ2-7; d_gene: NA; v_gene: TRBV12-3/TRBV12-4; len: 13; abundance: many; CDR3aa: CASSFGADYEQYF; CDR3nt: TGTGCCAGCAGTTTCGGTGCAGACTACGAGCAGTACTTC
j_gene: TRBJ2-1; d_gene: TRBD2; v_gene: TRBV19; len: 17; abundance: NA; CDR3aa: CASKPGLAGVSYNEQFF; CDR3nt: TGTGCCAGTAAACCGGGACTAGCGGGCGTCTCCTACAATGAGCAGTTCTTC
j_gene: TRBJ1-2; d_gene: NA; v_gene: TRBV3-1; len: 14; abundance: NA; CDR3aa: CASSLSFAPYGYTF; CDR3nt: TGTGCCAGCAGCCTGAGTTTCGCTCCCTATGGCTACACCTTC
j_gene: TRBJ1-3; d_gene: TRBD1; v_gene: TRBV12-3/TRBV12-4; len: 15; abundance: many; CDR3aa: CASSPTDRAGNTIYF; CDR3nt: TGTGCCAGCAGTCCGACTGACAGGGCCGGAAACACCATATATTTT
j_gene: TRBJ1-1; d_gene: NA; v_gene: TRBV5-5; len: 15; abundance: few; CDR3aa: CASSWNVGGGTEAFF; CDR3nt: TGTGCCAGCAGCTGGAACGTTGGAGGGGGCACTGAAGCTTTCTTT
j_gene: TRBJ1-1; d_gene: NA; v_gene: TRBV6-1; len: 12; abundance: NA; CDR3aa: CASRTAAVGAFF; CDR3nt: TGTGCCAGCAGAACAGCAGCGGTTGGGGCTTTCTTT
j_gene: TRBJ2-5; d_gene: NA; v_gene: TRBV9; len: 15; abundance: many; CDR3aa: CASSGTRGSRETQYF; CDR3nt: TGTGCCAGCAGCGGAACTCGAGGGTCACGAGAGACCCAGTACTTC
j_gene: TRBJ2-6; d_gene: NA; v_gene: TRBV28; len: 15; abundance: few; CDR3aa: CASSTTVTGANVLTF; CDR3nt: TGTGCCAGCAGTACCACAGTCACTGGGGCCAACGTCCTGACTTTC
j_gene: TRBJ2-2; d_gene: NA; v_gene: TRBV12-3/TRBV12-4; len: 13; abundance: many; CDR3aa: CASSSGTPGELFF; CDR3nt: TGTGCCAGCAGTTCAGGGACTCCGGGGGAGCTGTTTTTT
j_gene: TRBJ2-1; d_gene: NA; v_gene: TRBV20-1; len: 13; abundance: NA; CDR3aa: CDARGGADNEQFF; CDR3nt: TGCGACGCTCGTGGCGGGGCCGACAATGAGCAGTTCTTC
j_gene: TRBJ2-3; d_gene: TRBD2; v_gene: TRBV7-8; len: 14; abundance: many; CDR3aa: CASIAAGVRGTQYF; CDR3nt: TGTGCCAGCATAGCCGCGGGGGTGAGGGGTACGCAGTATTTT
j_gene: TRBJ2-1; d_gene: TRBD2; v_gene: TRBV24-1; len: 15; abundance: many; CDR3aa: CATSDPLAGGSEQFF; CDR3nt: TGTGCCACCAGTGATCCACTAGCGGGGGGGAGTGAGCAGTTCTTC
j_gene: TRBJ2-1; d_gene: NA; v_gene: TRBV7-9; len: 14; abundance: few; CDR3aa: CASSLGLQGNEQFF; CDR3nt: TGTGCCAGCAGCTTAGGATTACAGGGAAATGAGCAGTTCTTC
j_gene: TRBJ1-3; d_gene: NA; v_gene: TRBV12-3/TRBV12-4; len: 15; abundance: few; CDR3aa: CASSLDPSSGNTIYF; CDR3nt: TGTGCCAGCAGTTTAGATCCTTCTTCTGGAAACACCATATATTTT
j_gene: TRBJ2-3; d_gene: NA; v_gene: TRBV27; len: 14; abundance: few; CDR3aa: CASRTRGGGDTQYF; CDR3nt: TGTGCCAGCAGGACCAGGGGGGGTGGAGATACGCAGTATTTT
j_gene: TRBJ1-5; d_gene: TRBD1; v_gene: TRBV6-1; len: 15; abundance: few; CDR3aa: CASRGDRGNSQPQHF; CDR3nt: TGTGCCAGCAGGGGGGACAGGGGGAATTCTCAGCCCCAGCATTTT
j_gene: TRBJ2-1; d_gene: TRBD2; v_gene: TRBV5-6; len: 17; abundance: many; CDR3aa: CASSLVPSGRLYNEQFF; CDR3nt: TGTGCCAGCAGCTTGGTCCCTAGCGGGAGGCTATACAATGAGCAGTTCTTC
j_gene: TRBJ1-1; d_gene: NA; v_gene: TRBV21-1; len: 12; abundance: few; CDR3aa: CASSNGGSQAFF; CDR3nt: TGTGCCAGCAGCAATGGGGGGTCCCAAGCTTTCTTT
j_gene: TRBJ1-6; d_gene: NA; v_gene: TRBV6-5; len: 14; abundance: many; CDR3aa: CASSFGETSSPLHF; CDR3nt: TGTGCCAGCAGTTTCGGGGAAACTAGTTCACCCCTCCACTTT
j_gene: TRBJ2-1; d_gene: NA; v_gene: TRBV12-3/TRBV12-4; len: 15; abundance: NA; CDR3aa: CASSLRRGSDTEQFF; CDR3nt: TGTGCCAGCAGTTTACGTCGTGGGAGCGATACTGAGCAGTTCTTC
j_gene: TRBJ1-6; d_gene: NA; v_gene: TRBV5-5; len: 16; abundance: NA; CDR3aa: CASSLDPGAVNSPLHF; CDR3nt: TGTGCCAGCAGCTTGGATCCTGGGGCAGTTAATTCACCCCTCCACTTT
j_gene: TRBJ2-6; d_gene: NA; v_gene: TRBV11-2; len: 15; abundance: NA; CDR3aa: CASSFSSATGGVLTF; CDR3nt: TGTGCCAGCAGCTTTTCGTCGGCGACAGGTGGTGTCCTGACTTTC
j_gene: TRBJ2-5; d_gene: NA; v_gene: TRBV5-1; len: 14; abundance: many; CDR3aa: CASSPQTRGETQYF; CDR3nt: TGCGCCAGCAGCCCGCAGACTAGGGGAGAGACCCAGTACTTC
j_gene: TRBJ1-2; d_gene: NA; v_gene: TRBV6-1; len: 13; abundance: NA; CDR3aa: CASMTTGEYGYTF; CDR3nt: TGTGCCAGCATGACCACCGGGGAGTACGGCTACACCTTC
j_gene: TRBJ2-1; d_gene: TRBD2; v_gene: TRBV20-1; len: 13; abundance: NA; CDR3aa: CSASSLREEQQFF; CDR3nt: TGCAGTGCTTCCAGTCTCCGGGAGGAGCAGCAGTTCTTC
j_gene: TRBJ1-5; d_gene: NA; v_gene: TRBV27; len: 14; abundance: few; CDR3aa: CASSRDAYNQPQHF; CDR3nt: TGTGCCAGCAGCAGGGACGCCTACAATCAGCCCCAGCATTTT